A single sample gave rise to the 2 T cell receptor beta chains below, sequenced in a study of blood T cell repertoires in COVID-19. This table comes from immunoSEQ multiplex PCR, and its TCRdb copy is limited to in-frame clones, with some not included. The sample has over 200,000 clones, approximately 87% seen once. Sequencing was performed on peripheral blood. These receptors were taken from a woman aged 50 to 65 with acute or convalescent COVID-19.

J is TRBJ2-3 and V is TRBV27, with TRBD2 matching over 10 bases. Trimming cost V 6 bases and J 1 base; bases outside gene matches: 7. Germline V lookup: CDR1 MNHEY, CDR2 SMNVEV (reference sequence). The CDR3 has 16 residues. The CDR3 spells CASRTIAGGRTDTQYF. CDR3 nucleotides: TGTGCCAGCAGAACGATAGCGGGAGGCCGCACAGATACGCAGTATTTT.

Only one count was recorded for this clone. This chain connects TRBV27 to TRBJ2-3, with a tentative D call TRBD2 (5 bases). Germline CDR1 and CDR2: MNHEY and SMNVEV (reference sequence). This CDR3 has 13 amino acids. V was cut by 6 bases and J by 7 bases, with 14 bases left in between. CDR3 sequence reads: CASRPLLVYTQYF. The CDR3 nucleotides are TGTGCCAGCAGACCTCTACTAGTTTATACGCAGTATTTT.